This TCR beta chain was identified during a study of blood T cell repertoires in COVID-19. Looking at the study overall: PBMCs, B-cell-depleted T cells, or T cells provided the cDNA or gDNA that made up the material.

The germline V gene has CDR1 SGHTA and CDR2 FQGTGA. The CDR3 runs 16 residues. The V gene lost 1 base and the J gene lost 7 bases, with 14 bases spanning the gap. As originally analysed: From reference gene primer amplification, estimates of nucleated cell counts were derived. Profiling relied on immunoSEQ multiplex PCR, and the TCRdb table lists in-frame clones only, not all of them. The V and J calls and clone size come from that table; D and trimming were worked out from the DNA. This table has under 300,000 clones, approximately 90% appearing once. Ages ranged from about 18 to 89 years, with residence in around 24 US areas. Recovered Cohort 3 donors showed two negative PCRs, clearance, or symptom resolution.

The receptor was derived from a man aged 35-49 years who had recovered from COVID-19. The rearrangement joins TRBV7-3 to TRBJ1-6; D is perhaps TRBD1 (6 bases). Sequences were obtained from PBMCs or T cells enriched from blood (not recorded which). The CDR3 protein is CASSLSNREMNSPLHF. Written as DNA, the CDR3 is TGTGCCAGCAGCTTAAGTAACAGGGAGATGAATTCACCCCTCCACTTT.